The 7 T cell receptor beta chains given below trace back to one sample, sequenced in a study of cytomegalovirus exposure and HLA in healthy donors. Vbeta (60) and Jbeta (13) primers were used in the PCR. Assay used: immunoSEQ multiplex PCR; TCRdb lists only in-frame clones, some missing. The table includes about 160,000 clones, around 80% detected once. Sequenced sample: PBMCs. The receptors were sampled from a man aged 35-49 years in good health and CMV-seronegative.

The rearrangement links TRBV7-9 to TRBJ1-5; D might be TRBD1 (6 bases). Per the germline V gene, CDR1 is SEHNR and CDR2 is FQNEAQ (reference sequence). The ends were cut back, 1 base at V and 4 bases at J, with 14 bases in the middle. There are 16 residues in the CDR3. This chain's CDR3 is CASSLVGVDSNQPQHF. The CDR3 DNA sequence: TGTGCCAGCAGCTTAGTTGGCGTGGACAGTAATCAGCCCCAGCATTTT.

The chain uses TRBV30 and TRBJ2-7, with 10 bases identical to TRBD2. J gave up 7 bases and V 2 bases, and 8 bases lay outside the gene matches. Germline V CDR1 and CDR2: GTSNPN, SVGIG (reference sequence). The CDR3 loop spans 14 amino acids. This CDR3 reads CAWSPASGGREQYF. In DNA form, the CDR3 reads TGTGCCTGGAGTCCGGCTAGCGGGGGTAGGGAGCAGTACTTC.

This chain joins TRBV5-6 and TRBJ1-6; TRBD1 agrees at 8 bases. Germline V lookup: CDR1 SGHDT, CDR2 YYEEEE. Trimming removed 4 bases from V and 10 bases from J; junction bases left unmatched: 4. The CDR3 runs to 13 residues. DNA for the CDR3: TGTGCCAGCAGCGCAGGGGGCTGGTCACCCCTCCACTTT. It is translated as CASSAGGWSPLHF.

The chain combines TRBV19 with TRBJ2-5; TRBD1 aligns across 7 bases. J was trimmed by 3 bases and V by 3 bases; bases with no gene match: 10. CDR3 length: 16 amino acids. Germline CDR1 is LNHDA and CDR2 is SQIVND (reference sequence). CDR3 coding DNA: TGTGCCAGTAGTATGACCCTTCAGGGACAGAAAGAGACCCAGTACTTC. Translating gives CASSMTLQGQKETQYF.

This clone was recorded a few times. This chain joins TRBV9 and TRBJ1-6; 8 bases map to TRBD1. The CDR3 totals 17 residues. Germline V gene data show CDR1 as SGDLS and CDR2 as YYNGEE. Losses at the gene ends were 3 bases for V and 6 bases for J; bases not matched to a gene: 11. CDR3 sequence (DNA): TGTGCCAGCAGCGCGCTGGACAGGGCGGGCATTAATTCACCCCTCCACTTT. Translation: CASSALDRAGINSPLHF.

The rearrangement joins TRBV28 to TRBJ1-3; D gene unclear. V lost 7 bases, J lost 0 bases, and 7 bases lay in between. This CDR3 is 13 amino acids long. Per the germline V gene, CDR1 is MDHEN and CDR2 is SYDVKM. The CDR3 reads CASTSGSGNTIYF. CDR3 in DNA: TGTGCCAGCACCTCCGGCTCTGGAAACACCATATATTTT.

The CDR3 DNA is TGCGCCAGCAGCGTTGGGGGCGACGGTCAGACTGGCTACACCTTC. Translating gives CASSVGGDGQTGYTF. The gene calls are TRBV5-1 and TRBJ1-2; the D gene is possibly TRBD1 (6 bases). V lost 4 bases and J lost 7, with 20 bases in between. Germline CDR1 reads SGHRS; CDR2 reads YFSETQ. The CDR3 runs 15 residues.